This T cell receptor beta chain is from a study of blood T cells in healthy people across ages. General observations from the study: The long-lived group displayed more naive CD4+ cells, plus higher diversity, than the aged donors did.

Comment on this clonotype: Its matching antigen is unknown.

The authors ran a second PCR of 7 to 11 cycles using a sample-barcoded 5' primer and a J-beta primer mix. Each CDR3 protein gets one entry after TCRdb re-called the 5' RACE reads with MiXCR. This table holds 2 million or so distinct CDR3 sequences, about 50% found once. All donors came from Russia, were Caucasian and healthy, and spanned ages about 6 to 95. The sample comprised blood. The source of this sequence is a woman in her thirties or forties in good health.

The CDR3 region has the DNA TGTGCCAGCAGCTTATACACCGTCCAAGAGACCCAGTACTTC. Translating gives CASSLYTVQETQYF. This rearrangement joins TRBV7-8 to TRBJ2-5, with D unresolved. The germline V gene has CDR1 SGHVS and CDR2 FQNEAQ. The ends were cut back, 2 bases at V and 1 base at J, with 8 bases in the middle. The CDR3 contains 14 residues. The full variable domain, completed using reference TRBV7-8 and TRBJ2-5, is GAGVSQSPRYKVAKRGQDVALRCDPISGHVSLFWYQQALGQGPEFLTYFQNEAQLDKSGLPSDRFFAERPEGSVSTLKIQRTQQEDSAVYLCASSLYTVQETQYFGPGTRLLVL.